This T cell receptor beta chain stems from a study of blood T cell repertoires in COVID-19 (dated by TCRdb to the early 2020s). As for the study more broadly: Samples from collaborators originated in the United States, Italy and Spain and spanned both the acute and convalescent phases of COVID-19. The material from the prospective study consisted of cDNA or gDNA derived from T cells, B-cell-depleted T cells, or PBMCs. Subjects who had been exposed to COVID-19, were actively infected with it, or had recovered from it provided the deeply sampled blood TCRbeta repertoires that made up the dataset. The repertoires were released in a freely available public database intended as a resource for research on the immune response to SARS-CoV-2. Samples were obtained from the ongoing ImmuneRACE study (first 160 participants) and from 1,000 to 1,500 subjects provided by 6 global collaborators. The sample metadata nearly always contained a de-identified subject ID, COVID-19 status, age in years and sex. HLA class I and class II types, where available, came from metadata supplied by the sample provider rather than from assay-based typing. Findings and caveats that apply to the study as a whole: The amount of clinical and demographic metadata varied by source and participant and was provided uncurated.

Each collaborating institution followed its own protocols to collect whole blood in K2EDTA tubes. For TCRbeta analysis, collaborators shipped samples in one of three forms: frozen whole blood, isolated PBMCs, or DNA extracted from either of those sample types. Worth noting for this clone: What antigen it recognizes has not been identified. No per-base quality is available; no much larger clone lies one base away. Different DNA sequences within this sample yield the same CDR3.

TCRbeta CDR3 regions were amplified from genomic DNA by means of the immunoSEQ Assay, a bias-controlled multiplex PCR. In the source study's methods: The number of nucleated cells in each sample was estimated from the amplification of reference gene primers within the assay. To quantify the absolute abundance of each unique TCRbeta CDR3 rearrangement, sequence reads were collapsed and filtered. For each sample, productive Simpson clonality was calculated as the square root of Simpson's diversity index across productive rearrangements. Here the immuneACCESS table is served through TCRdb, limited to in-frame sequences with V and J called. Missing clones are a known gap in these copies; in checked studies unresolved V genes cover under half, and the rest lacks a known reason. Clone size and the V and J calls come from that table; the DNA yielded D and trimming. The sample contains about 150,000 clones, around 90% of them found a single time. In total, the top ten clones hold over 0.45% of the sample.

From V the trimming removes 1 base and from J it removes 7 bases, while the gene matches leave 2 bases of the junction unaccounted for. The germline V gene provides CDR1 SGHNT and CDR2 YENEEA. The CDR3 holds 14 amino acids from the cysteine to the phenylalanine. Only the CDR3 portion is preserved as DNA: 42 bases, with reading frame beginning at the first base. The TCR comes from a man in his fifties or sixties with acute or convalescent COVID-19. The specimen sequenced was peripheral blood. The rearranged segments are TRBV11-3 and TRBJ2-1; TRBD2 agrees with 9 junctional bases. DNA sequence: TGTGCCAGCAGCTTAGGGCTAGCGGGAAATGAGCAGTTCTTC. Translated, this is CASSLGLAGNEQFF.